This TCR beta chain was sequenced for a study of blood T cell repertoires in COVID-19. Study details: Researchers got acute and convalescent COVID-19 samples from the United States, Italy and Spain. PBMCs, B-cell-depleted T cells, or T cells were the source of the cDNA or gDNA that made up the material.

Authors' processing steps: Cell counts per sample came from amplifying reference gene primers. This table comes from immunoSEQ multiplex PCR, and its TCRdb copy is limited to in-frame clones, with some not included. The DNA gave D and trimming, while V, J and clone size come from that table. The data hold 65,000 to 100,000 clones, with almost 90% observed a single time. This CDR3 is 16 amino acids long. In germline, CDR1 is MNHEY, CDR2 SVGEGT. The J segment lost 7 bases and the V segment lost 6 bases, leaving 15 bases of the junction unmatched. The specimen sequenced was peripheral blood. The V and J genes are TRBV6-2 or TRBV6-3 and TRBJ2-5; TRBD2 aligns across 9 bases. The receptor was isolated from a woman older than 75 with acute or convalescent COVID-19. CDR3 amino acids: CASSGSSGNIAGTQYF. The DNA of the CDR3 is TGTGCCAGCAGCGGCTCTAGCGGGAATATTGCTGGGACCCAGTACTTC.